The text below deals with one TCR beta chain. The source of the sample is a study of blood T cell repertoires in COVID-19. Study as a whole: The analysed material was cDNA or gDNA that came from T cells, B-cell-depleted T cells, or PBMCs.

Germline V CDR1 and CDR2: LGHDT, YNNKEL (reference sequence). This CDR3 contains 14 residues. V was pared by 4 bases and J by 5 bases, with 5 bases of the junction left unmatched. The protocol was immunoSEQ multiplex PCR, while the TCRdb copy is restricted to in-frame clones and leaves out a portion. Among approximately 210,000 clones, 82% were seen once, and the ten largest hold about 3.6%. Sequenced input: peripheral blood. The chain combines TRBV3-1 (or the pseudogene TRBV3-2) with TRBJ1-2; 9 nucleotides match TRBD1. The clonotype comes from a woman older than 75 with acute or convalescent COVID-19. CDR3 bases: TGTGCCAGCAGCCTCCGGGACAGGGAGTATGGCTACACCTTC. The encoded protein is CASSLRDREYGYTF.